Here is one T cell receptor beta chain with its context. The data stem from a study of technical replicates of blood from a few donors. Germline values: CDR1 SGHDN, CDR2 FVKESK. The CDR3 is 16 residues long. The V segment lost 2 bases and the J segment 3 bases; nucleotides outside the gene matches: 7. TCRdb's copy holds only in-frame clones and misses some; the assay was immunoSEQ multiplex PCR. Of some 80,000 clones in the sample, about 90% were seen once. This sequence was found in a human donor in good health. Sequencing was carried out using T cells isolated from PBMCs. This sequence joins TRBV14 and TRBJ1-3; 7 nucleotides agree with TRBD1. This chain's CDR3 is CASSQRWRGLGNTIYF. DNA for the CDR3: TGTGCCAGCAGCCAAAGGTGGAGGGGGCTTGGAAACACCATATATTTT.